The 21 T cell receptor beta chains listed next were all sequenced from one sample in a study of cytomegalovirus exposure and HLA in healthy donors. It was with 60 Vbeta and 13 Jbeta primers that the PCR ran. The assay was immunoSEQ multiplex PCR, and TCRdb's table has in-frame clones only and misses some. The repertoire has around 190,000 clones, around 77% of them found once; the top ten carry just under 3%. The specimen was PBMCs. All receptors come from a woman aged 25 to 39 in good health and CMV-seronegative.

The V and J genes are TRBV11-3 and TRBJ2-7; 9 bases fit TRBD2. This CDR3 has 14 residues. Germline trimming cut 4 bases from V and 6 bases from J; bases unmatched to any gene: 7. Germline V gives CDR1 SGHNT, CDR2 YENEEA. CDR3 bases: TGTGCCAGCAGCTCGGCGGGGGGGACCGGCGAGCAGTACTTC. Its translation: CASSSAGGTGEQYF.

The chain is built from TRBV7-9 and TRBJ2-5; D gene uncertain. The assigned J gene may be wrong: the sequence end matches TRBJ2-7 better. Per the germline V gene, CDR1 is SEHNR and CDR2 is FQNEAQ (reference sequence). The CDR3 covers 13 residues. CDR3 in DNA: TGTGCCAGCAGCTTAGCGGGCTCCTACGAGCAGTACTTC. Its protein product is CASSLAGSYEQYF.

This clone was detected only a few times. The chain combines TRBV6-7 with TRBJ2-7, with D uncertain. TRBV6-7 is noted as an ORF with a role that remains uncertain. V was clipped by 2 bases and J by 2 bases, with 16 bases between them. This CDR3 is 16 amino acids long. CDR3 protein: CASSYRNKESTYEQYF. DNA for the CDR3: TGTGCCAGCAGTTACCGAAATAAGGAGAGCACCTACGAGCAGTACTTC.

In its sample, this clone was seen a few times. The chain recombines TRBV6-5 with TRBJ2-1; perhaps TRBD2 as D (6 bases). CDR1 MNHEY and CDR2 SVGAGI come from the germline V gene. This CDR3 has 16 residues. V was trimmed by 4 bases and J by 9 bases, leaving 22 bases between them. Written as DNA, the CDR3 is TGTGCCAGCAGTTCAACAGGACTACCCGGCGACCGTGAGCAGTTCTTC. Translated: CASSSTGLPGDREQFF.

V is TRBV6-6 and J is TRBJ1-3; the D is unclear. From germline, CDR1 is MNHNY and CDR2 SVGAGI (reference sequence). Trimming shortened V by 4 bases and J by 0 bases, and 4 bases separated the two germline ends. The CDR3 consists of 13 residues. Here the CDR3 reads CASSSNSGNTIYF. The CDR3 DNA sequence: TGTGCCAGCAGTTCAAACTCTGGAAACACCATATATTTT.

This chain links TRBV9 with TRBJ2-5; 8 bases are shared with TRBD1. The DNA end lines up better with TRBJ2-7; the J call may be wrong. CDR3 size: 16 residues. The germline V gene has CDR1 SGDLS and CDR2 YYNGEE. CDR3 sequence: CASSVAPRTGTYEQYF. The DNA for the CDR3 is TGTGCCAGCAGCGTAGCACCCCGGACAGGGACGTACGAGCAGTACTTC.

A few counts support this clone. The V gene is TRBV23-1, the J gene TRBJ1-5; a possible D gene is TRBD1 (6 bases). TRBV23-1 is known as an ORF, though its function is uncertain. V was trimmed by 4 bases and J by 0 bases, leaving 25 bases between them. The CDR3 sequence is 20 residues long. DNA of the CDR3: TGCGCCAGCAGTCGAGTCCCGATGTTAAAGGGACACATTAGCAATCAGCCCCAGCATTTT. It translates to CASSRVPMLKGHISNQPQHF.

This chain links TRBV5-1 with TRBJ2-7, with 7 bases matching TRBD1. Germline CDR1 is SGHRS and CDR2 is YFSETQ. The V gene end was trimmed by 0 bases and the J gene end by 1 base; junction bases not matched to a gene: 4. CDR3 length: 15 amino acids. This CDR3 is CASSLVGTVSYEQYF. In nucleotides, the CDR3 is TGCGCCAGCAGCTTGGTGGGGACAGTATCCTACGAGCAGTACTTC. The complete variable domain, with remaining parts taken from reference TRBV5-1 and TRBJ2-7, reads KAGVTQTPRYLIKTRGQQVTLSCSPISGHRSVSWYQQTPGQGLQFLFEYFSETQRNKGNFPGRFSGRQFSNSRSEMNVSTLELGDSALYLCASSLVGTVSYEQYFGPGTRLTVT.

This rearrangement joins TRBV28 to TRBJ1-4, with TRBD1 identical over 8 bases. The CDR3 is 19 amino acids. The V and J ends lost 2 bases and 8 bases, in that order; junction bases with no gene match: 19. Germline loops: CDR1 MDHEN, CDR2 SYDVKM. CDR3 residues: CASSLLLDSNLGQDEKLFF. As DNA, the CDR3 is TGTGCCAGCAGTTTACTCCTGGACTCCAATTTGGGACAGGACGAAAAACTGTTTTTT.

The chain employs TRBV10-2 and TRBJ2-3; 9 nucleotides match TRBD2. Germline V gene data show CDR1 as WSHSY and CDR2 as SAAADI. The CDR3 totals 18 residues. J gave up 1 base and V 4 bases, and 12 bases lay outside the gene matches. CDR3 sequence reads: CASSARFERLAGTDTQYF. The DNA for the CDR3 is TGCGCCAGCAGTGCCAGATTCGAAAGACTAGCGGGCACAGATACGCAGTATTTT.

V gene TRBV7-2 combines with J gene TRBJ2-1, with 9 bases aligning to TRBD1. The CDR3 covers 15 residues. Germline V gene sequence: CDR1 SGHTA, CDR2 FQGNSA. V was clipped by 4 bases and J by 4 bases; unmatched bases: 5. The CDR3: CASSSDRGFYNEQFF. In nucleotides, the CDR3 is TGTGCCAGCAGCTCAGACAGGGGGTTTTACAATGAGCAGTTCTTC.

The rearrangement uses TRBV5-1 and TRBJ2-5; TRBD2 agrees at 9 bases. J was trimmed by 4 bases and V by 6 bases; bases with no gene match: 10. Germline lookup yields CDR1 SGHRS and CDR2 YFSETQ. The CDR3 loop spans 15 amino acids. The CDR3, as DNA: TGCGCCAGCACGGGTAGTAGCGGGGGTGTAGAGACCCAGTACTTC. Amino acid sequence: CASTGSSGGVETQYF.

This chain uses TRBV7-8 with TRBJ2-5; 13 nucleotides agree with TRBD2. Trimming at V came to 3 bases and at J to 2 bases, leaving 0 bases not matched to a gene. This CDR3 region has 15 residues. The germline V gene encodes CDR1 SGHVS and CDR2 FQNEAQ. CDR3 coding DNA: TGTGCCAGCAGCTTGACTAGCGGGGGGCAAGAGACCCAGTACTTC. Its protein is CASSLTSGGQETQYF.

This clone has only one observation. The chain has TRBV27 and TRBJ1-4; no reliable D call. The germline V gene has CDR1 MNHEY and CDR2 SMNVEV (reference sequence). The CDR3 contains 16 residues. V was clipped by 4 bases and J by 10 bases, with 22 bases between them. Here the CDR3 reads CASSSLARDARGKLFF. CDR3 DNA sequence: TGTGCCAGCAGTTCCCTCGCACGGGATGCGCGAGGAAAACTGTTTTTT.

The V gene is TRBV9, the J gene TRBJ2-1; TRBD2 matches 8 bases. The CDR3 runs 15 residues. V dropped 7 bases and J dropped 10; count of bases not matched to a gene: 16. In germline, CDR1 is SGDLS, CDR2 YYNGEE. The CDR3 nucleotides read TGTGCCAGCGAATCGCTTGGGGGGGGGACTAGGGAGCAGTTCTTC. It is translated as CASESLGGGTREQFF.

V usage is TRBV5-4 and J usage is TRBJ2-4; D may be TRBD1 (6 bases). CDR1 is SGHNT, CDR2 YYREEE, per germline (reference sequence). The CDR3 is 14 amino acids. V lost 4 bases and J lost 6, with 14 bases in between. The CDR3 sequence: CASSVRGYRNIQYF. The DNA for the CDR3 is TGTGCCAGCAGCGTGAGGGGGTATCGAAACATTCAGTACTTC.

This rearrangement joins TRBV9 to TRBJ2-7; 7 nucleotides agree with TRBD2. CDR1 and CDR2 from the germline V gene are SGDLS and YYNGEE. CDR3 length: 16 residues. J gave up 0 bases and V 4 bases, and 10 bases lay outside the gene matches. CDR3 in DNA: TGTGCCAGCAGCCCCGCCCCCGGCGGGGGCTCCTACGAGCAGTACTTC. This codes for CASSPAPGGGSYEQYF.

The chain employs TRBV9 and TRBJ1-2, with D possibly TRBD1 on 5 matching bases. The CDR3 loop spans 14 amino acids. Trimming left V 0 bases short and J 6 bases short, with 12 bases between. Per germline, CDR1 SGDLS and CDR2 YYNGEE. CDR3 sequence reads: CASSVVIGTNGYTF. The CDR3 DNA follows: TGTGCCAGCAGCGTAGTAATCGGGACTAATGGCTACACCTTC. Based on the CDR3 plus reference TRBV9 and TRBJ1-2, the full variable domain is DSGVTQTPKHLITATGQRVTLRCSPRSGDLSVYWYQQSLDQGLQFLIQYYNGEERAKGNILERFSAQQFPDLHSELNLSSLELGDSALYFCASSVVIGTNGYTFGSGTRLTVV.

V usage is TRBV10-3 and J usage is TRBJ2-7, with 11 bases matching TRBD2. Germline CDR1 reads ENHRY; CDR2 reads SYGVKD. CDR3 length equals 17 residues. J lost 0 bases, V lost 3 bases, and 7 bases had no gene match. This chain's CDR3 is CAISDSRLAGRSYEQYF. The CDR3 nucleotides read TGTGCCATCAGTGACTCGCGACTAGCGGGGCGCTCCTACGAGCAGTACTTC.

The J gene is TRBJ1-4, the V gene TRBV9; 8 nucleotides align to TRBD1. The CDR3 is 15 residues long. V shed 4 bases and J 8 bases; nucleotides not matched to a gene: 10. In germline, CDR1 is SGDLS, CDR2 YYNGEE. CDR3 sequence (DNA): TGTGCCAGCAGCACCCGGACAGGGTTAGACGAAAAACTGTTTTTT. As protein: CASSTRTGLDEKLFF.

V and J are TRBV13 and TRBJ1-1, with 7 nucleotides matching TRBD1. The CDR3 contains 15 residues. J was trimmed by 0 bases and V by 3 bases; bases with no gene match: 4. CDR1 and CDR2 (germline): PRHDT, FYEKMQ (reference sequence). CDR3 residues: CASSFAGGMNTEAFF. The CDR3, as DNA: TGTGCCAGCAGCTTTGCAGGGGGAATGAACACTGAAGCTTTCTTT.